Shown below are 11 T cell receptor beta chains from a single sample sequenced in a study of T cells in Graves' hyperthyroidism and ophthalmopathy (dated by TCRdb to the late 2010s). The protocol used for the library was multiplex PCR. The sample was run on an Illumina HiSeq 2000. The TCR beta CDR3 regions were amplified from RNA transcripts. A first-round RT-PCR of the TCR CDR3 used the HTBI primer set with the Qiagen OneStep RT-PCR kit. TCRdb reworked the public reads: Q25 trimming with fastp, MiXCR clone assembly, productive beta chains retained. Every CDR3 protein is listed once, alongside the most common genes and DNA of its rows. The sample table lists hundreds of thousands of distinct CDR3 sequences, about 15% of them with a count of one. The ten largest clones add up to approximately 4.2% of the sample. Material: blood. These receptors were taken from a woman in her 40s with Graves' ophthalmopathy.

In its sample, this clonotype was seen many times. This chain uses TRBV20-1 with TRBJ2-7, with 10 positions matching TRBD2. The CDR3 contains 13 residues. Germline CDR1 DFQATT, CDR2 SNEGSKA (reference sequence). V dropped 4 bases and J dropped 3; count of bases not matched to a gene: 3. The CDR3 sequence: CSAKLAGLYEQYF. The CDR3 nucleotides are TGCAGTGCTAAACTAGCGGGACTCTACGAGCAGTACTTC.

This clonotype was found many times. For the CDR3, the DNA is TGTGCCAGCAGCCGGGGGGGGGGCGGTCAGCCCCAGCATTTT. Its translation is CASSRGGGGQPQHF. This rearrangement joins TRBV7-2 to TRBJ1-5, with D maybe TRBD1 (6 bases). The CDR3 is 14 residues long. Germline V gives CDR1 SGHTA, CDR2 FQGNSA. V dropped 5 bases and J dropped 6 bases, with 14 bases sitting between them.

This clonotype occurred many times. The genes are TRBV12-3 or TRBV12-4 and TRBJ1-2, with 8 bases fitting TRBD1. J lost 5 bases, V lost 7 bases, and 9 bases had no gene match. This CDR3 is built from 14 residues. CDR3 nucleotide sequence: TGTGCCAGCACCACCCCCGGGACAGGATATGGCTACACCTTC. Amino acids: CASTTPGTGYGYTF.

This clonotype came up many times. The chain carries TRBV6-2 or TRBV6-3 and TRBJ1-5, with D uncertain. The CDR3 sequence is 16 residues long. Germline CDR1 and CDR2: MNHEY and SVGEGT. Trimming removed 0 bases from V and 2 bases from J, with 11 bases in between. This chain's CDR3 is CASSYSNKVGNQPQHF. DNA of the CDR3: TGTGCCAGCAGTTACTCGAATAAGGTGGGCAATCAGCCCCAGCATTTT.

The J gene is TRBJ2-5, the V gene TRBV7-9; a weak D match, TRBD1 (5 bases). Germline V gives CDR1 SEHNR, CDR2 FQNEAQ (reference sequence). The CDR3 totals 16 residues. With 3 bases removed from V and 3 bases from J, the gap between germline ends came to 17 bases. DNA for the CDR3: TGTGCCAGCAGCTTTAGGGGTTGGGAAGGTGAAGAGACCCAGTACTTC. Amino acid sequence: CASSFRGWEGEETQYF.

This clonotype has a count of ten or more. This chain connects TRBV6-2 or TRBV6-3 to TRBJ2-7, with 7 bases that match TRBD2. The V segment lost 6 bases and the J segment 9 bases; nucleotides outside the gene matches: 11. The CDR3 sequence is 13 residues long. The germline V gene has CDR1 MNHEY and CDR2 SVGEGT. The CDR3 DNA reads as TGTGCCAGCAGCCCTTGGCGGGAGTGGGTGCAGTACTTC. Amino acid sequence: CASSPWREWVQYF.

The table lists this clonotype with many counts. The rearrangement joins TRBV28 to TRBJ2-7, with D unresolved. V dropped 5 bases and J dropped 1 base, with 18 bases sitting between them. Per the germline V gene, CDR1 is MDHEN and CDR2 is SYDVKM. The CDR3 is 16 residues long. The CDR3, as DNA: TGTGCCAGCAGTCATCCGGCCCGGACCGGGTCCTACGAGCAGTACTTC. Translation gives CASSHPARTGSYEQYF.

The genes are TRBV20-1 and TRBJ1-6; D perhaps matches TRBD1 (5 bases). The V end lost 6 bases, the J end lost 14 bases, and 14 bases lay between the germline ends. Germline values: CDR1 DFQATT, CDR2 SNEGSKA (reference sequence). This CDR3 is built from 11 residues. CDR3 coding DNA: TGCAGTGCCGCCGAAAAAGGGGCCCTCCACTTT. It specifies CSAAEKGALHF.

This clonotype was seen ten or more times. This chain uses TRBV28 with TRBJ2-5; D is perhaps TRBD2 (6 bases). Germline V gene data show CDR1 as MDHEN and CDR2 as SYDVKM. The CDR3 consists of 13 residues. V was cut by 6 bases and J by 4 bases, with 12 bases left in between. This CDR3 is CASRGGSGETQYF. The CDR3 DNA reads TGTGCCAGCAGGGGGGGTTCAGGAGAGACCCAGTACTTC.

This clonotype appeared many times. The rearrangement uses TRBV27 and TRBJ1-1; possibly TRBD1 for D (6 bases). CDR1 and CDR2 (germline): MNHEY, SMNVEV (reference sequence). The CDR3 runs to 14 residues. V was shortened by 6 bases and J by 1 base, with 12 bases between the two germline ends. The CDR3 protein is CASSPSDRNTEAFF. CDR3 nucleotide sequence: TGTGCCAGCAGCCCCTCGGACAGGAACACTGAAGCTTTCTTT.

This clonotype was seen at least ten times. The chain links TRBV28 to TRBJ1-5; a weak D match, TRBD1 (6 bases). The V gene's germline CDR1 is MDHEN and CDR2 SYDVKM. V lost 5 bases and J lost 6, with 14 bases in between. CDR3 length: 14 residues. The CDR3: CASSPTGIGQPQHF. CDR3 nucleotides: TGTGCCAGCAGTCCAACAGGGATTGGTCAGCCCCAGCATTTT.